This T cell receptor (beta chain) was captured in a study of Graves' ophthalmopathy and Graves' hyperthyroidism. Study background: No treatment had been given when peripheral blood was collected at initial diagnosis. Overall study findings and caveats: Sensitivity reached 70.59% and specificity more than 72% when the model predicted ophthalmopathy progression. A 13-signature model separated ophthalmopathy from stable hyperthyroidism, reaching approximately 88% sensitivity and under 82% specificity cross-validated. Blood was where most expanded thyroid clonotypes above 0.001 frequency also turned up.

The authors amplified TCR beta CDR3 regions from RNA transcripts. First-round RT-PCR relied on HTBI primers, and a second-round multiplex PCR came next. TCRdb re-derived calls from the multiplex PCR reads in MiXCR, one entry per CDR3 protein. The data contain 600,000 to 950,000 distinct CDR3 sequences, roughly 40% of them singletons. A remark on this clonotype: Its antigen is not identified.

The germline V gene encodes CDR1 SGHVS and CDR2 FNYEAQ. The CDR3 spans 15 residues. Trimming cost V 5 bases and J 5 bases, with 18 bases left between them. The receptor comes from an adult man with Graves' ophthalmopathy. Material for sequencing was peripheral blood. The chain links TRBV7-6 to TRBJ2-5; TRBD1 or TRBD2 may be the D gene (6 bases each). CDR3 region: CASSTERGAGETQYF. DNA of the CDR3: TGTGCCAGCAGCACCGAGAGGGGGGCCGGGGAGACCCAGTACTTC.